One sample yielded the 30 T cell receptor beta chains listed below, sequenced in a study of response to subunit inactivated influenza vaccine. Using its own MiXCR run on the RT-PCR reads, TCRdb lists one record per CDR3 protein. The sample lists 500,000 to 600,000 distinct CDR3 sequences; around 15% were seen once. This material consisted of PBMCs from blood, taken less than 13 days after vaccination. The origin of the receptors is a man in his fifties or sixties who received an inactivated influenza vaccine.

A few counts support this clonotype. CDR3 DNA: TGCAGCGTTGAAATCACAAGGGGTGATGATGAGCAGTTCTTC. It encodes CSVEITRGDDEQFF. The rearrangement joins TRBV29-1 to TRBJ2-1; D is perhaps TRBD1 (5 bases). CDR1 is SQVTM, CDR2 ANQGSEA, per germline. V lost 2 bases and J 8 bases, leaving 16 bases between the germline ends. The CDR3 length is 14 residues.

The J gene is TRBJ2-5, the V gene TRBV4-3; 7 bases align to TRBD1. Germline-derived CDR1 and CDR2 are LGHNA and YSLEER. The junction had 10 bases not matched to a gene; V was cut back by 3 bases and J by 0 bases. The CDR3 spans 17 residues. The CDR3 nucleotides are TGCGCCAGCAGCCAGCAACTAGGGACAGAGGACCAAGAGACCCAGTACTTC. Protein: CASSQQLGTEDQETQYF.

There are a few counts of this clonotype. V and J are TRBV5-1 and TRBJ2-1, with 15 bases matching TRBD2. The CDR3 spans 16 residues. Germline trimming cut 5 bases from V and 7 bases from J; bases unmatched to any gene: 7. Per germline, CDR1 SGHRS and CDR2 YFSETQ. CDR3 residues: CASSAPGTSGGNEQFF. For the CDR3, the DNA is TGCGCCAGCAGTGCCCCCGGGACTAGCGGGGGGAATGAGCAGTTCTTC.

The chain's CDR3 is CASSEAGRNSPLHF. CDR3 in DNA: TGTGCCAGCAGTGAAGCAGGGAGAAATTCACCCCTCCACTTT. The rearrangement joins TRBV2 to TRBJ1-6; no definite D call. Germline V gene lookup returns CDR1 SNHLY and CDR2 FYNNEI. The length of the CDR3 is 14 residues. The V end was cut by 0 bases, the J end by 7 bases, with 7 bases between.

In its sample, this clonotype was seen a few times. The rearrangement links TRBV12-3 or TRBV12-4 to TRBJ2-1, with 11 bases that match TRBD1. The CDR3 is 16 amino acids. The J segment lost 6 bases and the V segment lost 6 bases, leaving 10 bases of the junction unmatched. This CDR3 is CASSGGTGGGGNEQFF. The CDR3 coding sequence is TGTGCCAGCAGCGGAGGGACAGGGGGAGGGGGCAATGAGCAGTTCTTC.

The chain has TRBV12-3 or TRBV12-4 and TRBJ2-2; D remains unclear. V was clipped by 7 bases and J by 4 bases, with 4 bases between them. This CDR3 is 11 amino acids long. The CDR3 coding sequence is TGTGCCAGCACCATCACCGGGGAGCTGTTTTTT. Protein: CASTITGELFF.

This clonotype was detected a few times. This CDR3 reads CASSGEGAWTGELFF. The CDR3 bases are TGTGCCAGCAGTGGTGAGGGGGCGTGGACCGGGGAGCTGTTTTTT. This rearrangement joins TRBV2 to TRBJ2-2; 7 bases are a match to TRBD1. The CDR3 contains 15 residues. Germline V gene sequence: CDR1 SNHLY, CDR2 FYNNEI. Trimming removed 4 bases from V and 5 bases from J; junction bases left unmatched: 7.

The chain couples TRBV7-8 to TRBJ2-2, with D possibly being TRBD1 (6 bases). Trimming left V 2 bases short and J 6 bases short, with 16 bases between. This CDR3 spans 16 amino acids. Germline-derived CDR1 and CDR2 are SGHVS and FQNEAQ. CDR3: CASSLYASRGSGELFF. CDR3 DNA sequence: TGTGCCAGCAGCTTATATGCGTCCAGGGGTTCCGGGGAGCTGTTTTTT.

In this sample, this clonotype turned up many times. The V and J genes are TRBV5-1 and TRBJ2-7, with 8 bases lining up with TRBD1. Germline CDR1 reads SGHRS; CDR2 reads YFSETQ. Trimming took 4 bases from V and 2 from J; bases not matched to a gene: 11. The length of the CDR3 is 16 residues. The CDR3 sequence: CASSIQGVGATYEQYF. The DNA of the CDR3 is TGCGCCAGCAGCATACAGGGGGTCGGGGCCACCTACGAGCAGTACTTC.

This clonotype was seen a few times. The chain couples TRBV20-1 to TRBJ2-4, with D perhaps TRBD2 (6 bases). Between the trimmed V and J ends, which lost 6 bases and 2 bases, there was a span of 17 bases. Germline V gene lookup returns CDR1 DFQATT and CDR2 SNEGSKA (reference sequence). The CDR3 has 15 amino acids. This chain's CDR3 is CSAGGRGDPKNIQYF. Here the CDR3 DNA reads TGCAGTGCGGGAGGCCGCGGGGATCCCAAAAACATTCAGTACTTC.

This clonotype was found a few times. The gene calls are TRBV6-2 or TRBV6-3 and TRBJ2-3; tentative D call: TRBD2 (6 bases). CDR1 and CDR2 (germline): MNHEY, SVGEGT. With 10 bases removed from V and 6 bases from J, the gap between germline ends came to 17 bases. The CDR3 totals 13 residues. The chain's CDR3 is CATTPREVDTQYF. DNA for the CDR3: TGTGCCACCACCCCGAGGGAGGTTGATACGCAGTATTTT.

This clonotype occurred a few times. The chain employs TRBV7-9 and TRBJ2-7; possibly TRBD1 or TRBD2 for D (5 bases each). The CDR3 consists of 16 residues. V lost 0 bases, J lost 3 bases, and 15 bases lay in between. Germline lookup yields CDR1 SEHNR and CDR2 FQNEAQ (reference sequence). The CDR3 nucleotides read TGTGCCAGCAGCTTAGCTCCTCTGAGAGGGGACTACGAGCAGTACTTC. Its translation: CASSLAPLRGDYEQYF.

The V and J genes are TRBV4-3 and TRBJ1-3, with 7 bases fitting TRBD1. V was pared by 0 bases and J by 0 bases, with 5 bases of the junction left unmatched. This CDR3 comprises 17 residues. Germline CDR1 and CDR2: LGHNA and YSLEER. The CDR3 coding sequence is TGCGCCAGCAGCCAAGAGAGACAGGGACCCTCTGGAAACACCATATATTTT. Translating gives CASSQERQGPSGNTIYF.

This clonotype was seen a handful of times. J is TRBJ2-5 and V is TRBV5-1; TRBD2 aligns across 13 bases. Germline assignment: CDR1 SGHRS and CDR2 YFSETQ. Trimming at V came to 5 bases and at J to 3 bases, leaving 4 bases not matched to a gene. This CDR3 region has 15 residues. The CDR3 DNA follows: TGCGCCAGCAGACCCGGGACTAGCGGGGAAGAGACCCAGTACTTC. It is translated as CASRPGTSGEETQYF.

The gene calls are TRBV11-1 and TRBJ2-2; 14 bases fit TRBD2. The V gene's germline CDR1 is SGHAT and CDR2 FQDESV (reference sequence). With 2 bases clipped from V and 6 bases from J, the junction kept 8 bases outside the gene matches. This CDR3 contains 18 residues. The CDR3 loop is CASSLPTSGGADAGELFF. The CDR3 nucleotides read TGTGCCAGCAGCTTACCGACTAGCGGGGGGGCAGACGCCGGGGAGCTGTTTTTT. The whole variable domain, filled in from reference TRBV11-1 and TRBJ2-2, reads EAEVAQSPRYKITEKSQAVAFWCDPISGHATLYWYRQILGQGPELLVQFQDESVVDDSQLPKDRFSAERLKGVDSTLKIQPAELGDSAMYLCASSLPTSGGADAGELFFGEGSRLTVL.

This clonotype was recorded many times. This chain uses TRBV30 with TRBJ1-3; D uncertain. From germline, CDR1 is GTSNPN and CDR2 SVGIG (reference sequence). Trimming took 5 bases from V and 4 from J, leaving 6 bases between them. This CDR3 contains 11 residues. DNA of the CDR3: TGTGCCTGGGGGCCCGGAAACACCATATATTTT. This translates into CAWGPGNTIYF.

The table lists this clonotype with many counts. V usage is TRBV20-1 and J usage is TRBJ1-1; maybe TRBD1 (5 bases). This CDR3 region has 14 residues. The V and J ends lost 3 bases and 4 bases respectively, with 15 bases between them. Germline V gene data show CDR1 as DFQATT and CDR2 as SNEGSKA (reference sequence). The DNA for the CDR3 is TGCAGTGCTAGCCGACAGCCCGGTGGCACTGAAGCTTTCTTT. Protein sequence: CSASRQPGGTEAFF.

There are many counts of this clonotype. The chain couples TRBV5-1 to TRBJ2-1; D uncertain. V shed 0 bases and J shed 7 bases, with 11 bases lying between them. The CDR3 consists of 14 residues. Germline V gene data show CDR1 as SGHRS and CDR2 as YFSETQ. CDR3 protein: CASSLDGRKNEQFF. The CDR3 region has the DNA TGCGCCAGCAGCTTGGATGGCAGGAAAAATGAGCAGTTCTTC.

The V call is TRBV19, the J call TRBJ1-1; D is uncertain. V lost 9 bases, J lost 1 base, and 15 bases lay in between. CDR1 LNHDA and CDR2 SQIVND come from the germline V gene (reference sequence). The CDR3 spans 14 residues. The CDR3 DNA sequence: TGTGCCAGCTATGGAGGGCTTCCGAACACTGAAGCTTTCTTT. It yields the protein CASYGGLPNTEAFF.

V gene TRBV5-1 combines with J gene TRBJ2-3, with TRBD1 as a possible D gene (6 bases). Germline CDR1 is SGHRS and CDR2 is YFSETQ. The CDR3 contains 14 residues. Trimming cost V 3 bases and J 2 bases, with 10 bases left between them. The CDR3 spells CASSSRQDTDTQYF. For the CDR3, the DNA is TGCGCCAGCAGCTCGAGACAGGACACAGATACGCAGTATTTT.

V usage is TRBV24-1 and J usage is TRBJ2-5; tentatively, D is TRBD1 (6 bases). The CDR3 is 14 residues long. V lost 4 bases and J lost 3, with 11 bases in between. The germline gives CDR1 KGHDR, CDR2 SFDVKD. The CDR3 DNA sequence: TGTGCCACCAGTGAGCCGACAGGAGAAGAGACCCAGTACTTC. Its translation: CATSEPTGEETQYF.

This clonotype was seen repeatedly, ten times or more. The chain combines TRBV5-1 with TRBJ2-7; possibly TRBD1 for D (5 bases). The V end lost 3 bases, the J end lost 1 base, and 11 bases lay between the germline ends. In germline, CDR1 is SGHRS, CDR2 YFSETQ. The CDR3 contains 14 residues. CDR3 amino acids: CASSSLDKSYEQYF. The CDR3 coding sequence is TGCGCCAGCAGCTCGCTGGACAAATCCTACGAGCAGTACTTC.

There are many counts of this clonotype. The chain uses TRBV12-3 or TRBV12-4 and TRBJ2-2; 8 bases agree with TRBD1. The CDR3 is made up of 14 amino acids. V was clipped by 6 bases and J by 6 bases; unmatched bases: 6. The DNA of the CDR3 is TGTGCCAGCAGGGAACAGGGGGTTTCCGGGGAGCTGTTTTTT. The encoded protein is CASREQGVSGELFF.

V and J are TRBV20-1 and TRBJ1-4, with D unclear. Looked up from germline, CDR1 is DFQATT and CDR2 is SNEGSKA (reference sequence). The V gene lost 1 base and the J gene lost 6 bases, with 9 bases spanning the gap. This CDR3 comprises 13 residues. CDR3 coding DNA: TGCAGTGCTAGAGTTCTAGGAGATGAAAAACTGTTTTTT. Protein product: CSARVLGDEKLFF.

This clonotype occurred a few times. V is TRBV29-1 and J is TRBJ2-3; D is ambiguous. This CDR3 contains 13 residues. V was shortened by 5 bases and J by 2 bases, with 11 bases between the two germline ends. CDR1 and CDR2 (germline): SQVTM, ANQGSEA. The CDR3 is CSVLSVYTDTQYF. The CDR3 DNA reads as TGCAGCGTTCTGTCCGTTTACACAGATACGCAGTATTTT.

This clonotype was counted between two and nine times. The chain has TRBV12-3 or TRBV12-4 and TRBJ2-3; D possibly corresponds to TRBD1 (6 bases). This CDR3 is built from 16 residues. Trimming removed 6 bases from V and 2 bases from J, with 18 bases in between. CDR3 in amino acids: CASRPTGPTITDTQYF. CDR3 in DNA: TGTGCCAGCAGACCCACAGGGCCCACAATCACAGATACGCAGTATTTT.

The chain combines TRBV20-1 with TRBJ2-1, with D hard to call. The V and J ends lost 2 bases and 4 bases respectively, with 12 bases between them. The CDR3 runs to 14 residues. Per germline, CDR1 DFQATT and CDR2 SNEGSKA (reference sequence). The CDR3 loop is CSARWVVGYNEQFF. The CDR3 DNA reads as TGCAGTGCTAGATGGGTAGTAGGGTACAATGAGCAGTTCTTC.

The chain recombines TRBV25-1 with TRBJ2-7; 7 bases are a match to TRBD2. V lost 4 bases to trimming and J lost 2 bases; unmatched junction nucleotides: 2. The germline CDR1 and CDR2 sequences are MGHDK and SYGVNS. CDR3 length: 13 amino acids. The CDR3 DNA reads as TGTGCCAGCAGTGGAGGGAGGGCCTACGAGCAGTACTTC. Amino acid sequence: CASSGGRAYEQYF.

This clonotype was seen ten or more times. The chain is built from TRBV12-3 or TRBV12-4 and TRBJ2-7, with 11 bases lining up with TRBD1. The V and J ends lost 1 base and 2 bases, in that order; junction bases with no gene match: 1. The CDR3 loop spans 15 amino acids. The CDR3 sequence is CASSLGTGGPYEQYF. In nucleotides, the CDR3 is TGTGCCAGCAGTTTAGGGACAGGGGGCCCCTACGAGCAGTACTTC.

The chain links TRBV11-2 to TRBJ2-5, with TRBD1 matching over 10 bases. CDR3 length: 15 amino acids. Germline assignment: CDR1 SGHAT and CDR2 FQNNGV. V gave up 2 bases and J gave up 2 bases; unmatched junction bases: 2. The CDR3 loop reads CASSLRGQGQETQYF. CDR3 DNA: TGTGCCAGCAGCTTAAGGGGACAGGGGCAAGAGACCCAGTACTTC.